One sample yielded the 13 T cell receptor beta chains listed below, sequenced in a study of cytotoxic CD8 clonotypes in ibrutinib-treated CLL. Method: immunoSEQ multiplex PCR; TCRdb's copy keeps in-frame clones and lacks some. The sample records under 200,000 clones, under 85% being singletons. This sample comprised PBMCs, obtained after 24 months of ibrutinib treatment. The receptors derive from a human donor with chronic lymphocytic leukemia.

The chain has TRBV19 and TRBJ1-5; D gene ambiguous. The germline V and J ends were trimmed by 0 bases and 6 bases, with 6 bases remaining between them. Germline values: CDR1 LNHDA, CDR2 SQIVND (reference sequence). This CDR3 has 13 amino acids. The CDR3 sequence: CASSIEGIQPQHF. The DNA for the CDR3 is TGTGCCAGTAGTATAGAAGGGATTCAGCCCCAGCATTTT.

The V and J genes are TRBV4-2 and TRBJ1-1, with D possibly TRBD1 on 5 matching bases. The CDR3 has 11 residues. V was trimmed by 8 bases and J by 4 bases, leaving 8 bases between them. Germline V gives CDR1 LGHNA, CDR2 YNFKEQ. The CDR3, as DNA: TGTGCCAGCGTAGACAGCACTGAAGCTTTCTTT. Translated: CASVDSTEAFF.

This clone was picked up a small number of times. This chain links TRBV6-1 with TRBJ2-1; D could derive from TRBD1 or TRBD2 (5 bases each). Looked up from germline, CDR1 is MNHNS and CDR2 is SASEGT. This CDR3 is built from 13 residues. V lost 4 bases and J lost 8, with 12 bases in between. The CDR3 sequence is CASSVVGVDEQFF. The CDR3 nucleotides read TGTGCCAGCAGTGTGGTGGGGGTGGATGAGCAGTTCTTC.

The CDR3 bases are TGTGCCAGTAGTATGATGGCAGGGTTGAACACTGAAGCTTTCTTT. Translation: CASSMMAGLNTEAFF. This sequence joins TRBV19 and TRBJ1-1; D is perhaps TRBD1 (5 bases). This CDR3 has 15 residues. The V gene lost 3 bases and the J gene lost 0 bases, with 11 bases spanning the gap. Per the germline V gene, CDR1 is LNHDA and CDR2 is SQIVND (reference sequence).

The chain links TRBV15 to TRBJ1-6, with D maybe TRBD1 (5 bases). This CDR3 has 17 amino acids. Germline CDR1 reads LNHNV; CDR2 reads YYDKDF (reference sequence). V lost 0 bases and J lost 7, with 16 bases in between. DNA of the CDR3: TGTGCCACCAGCAGAGATCGGCTAAGACAGCCAAATTCACCCCTCCACTTT. Amino acids: CATSRDRLRQPNSPLHF. Full variable domain (rest looked up from reference TRBV15 and TRBJ1-6): DAMVIQNPRYQVTQFGKPVTLSCSQTLNHNVMYWYQQKSSQAPKLLFHYYDKDFNNEADTPDNFQSRRPNTSFCFLDIRSPGLGDTAMYLCATSRDRLRQPNSPLHFGNGTRLTVT.

V usage is TRBV10-1 and J usage is TRBJ1-2, with D unresolved. V gave up 2 bases and J gave up 0 bases, with 10 bases separating them. The CDR3 has 15 amino acids. Per germline, CDR1 WNHNN and CDR2 SYGVQD (reference sequence). The CDR3 sequence: CASSEATGPNYGYTF. CDR3 nucleotides: TGCGCCAGCAGTGAGGCCACTGGACCTAACTATGGCTACACCTTC.

The J gene is TRBJ2-7, the V gene TRBV28; D perhaps matches TRBD2 (5 bases). The length of the CDR3 is 15 residues. With 6 bases removed from V and 0 bases from J, the gap between germline ends came to 15 bases. Germline CDR1 is MDHEN and CDR2 is SYDVKM. The CDR3 sequence is CASSPPPGSSYEQYF. The CDR3 region has the DNA TGTGCCAGCAGCCCCCCGCCGGGAAGCTCCTACGAGCAGTACTTC.

J is TRBJ2-1 and V is TRBV6-1; 9 bases are shared with TRBD2. Germline V gene sequence: CDR1 MNHNS, CDR2 SASEGT. The CDR3 has 15 amino acids. The V gene end was trimmed by 10 bases and the J gene end by 4 bases; junction bases not matched to a gene: 11. The CDR3: CAILGRGGAYNEQFF. CDR3 nucleotides: TGTGCCATCCTAGGGCGCGGGGGGGCGTACAATGAGCAGTTCTTC.

This chain joins TRBV7-9 and TRBJ2-5; a possible D gene is TRBD2 (6 bases). This CDR3 contains 15 residues. Germline V lookup: CDR1 SEHNR, CDR2 FQNEAQ (reference sequence). V was trimmed by 5 bases and J by 6 bases, leaving 19 bases between them. The CDR3 spells CASSRSTGVSQTQYF. Written as DNA, the CDR3 is TGTGCCAGCAGCCGTTCAACGGGGGTGTCTCAGACCCAGTACTTC. Full variable domain (missing parts from reference TRBV7-9 and TRBJ2-5): DTGVSQNPRHKITKRGQNVTFRCDPISEHNRLYWYRQTLGQGPEFLTYFQNEAQLEKSRLLSDRFSAERPKGSFSTLEIQRTEQGDSAMYLCASSRSTGVSQTQYFGPGTRLLVL.

V is TRBV10-3 and J is TRBJ2-2, with 9 bases that match TRBD2. Trimming took 8 bases from V and 4 from J; bases not matched to a gene: 2. The CDR3 has 13 residues. Germline V CDR1 and CDR2: ENHRY, SYGVKD. The CDR3, as DNA: TGTGCCATCCGCGGGGGGGGCACCGGGGAGCTGTTTTTT. Translated: CAIRGGGTGELFF.

A single count supports this clone. The chain combines TRBV4-2 with TRBJ2-7; D is tentatively TRBD1 or TRBD2 (6 bases each). This CDR3 spans 14 amino acids. With 2 bases removed from V and 5 bases from J, the gap between germline ends came to 13 bases. CDR1 and CDR2 from the germline V gene are LGHNA and YNFKEQ. Written as DNA, the CDR3 is TGTGCCAGCAGCCAAAATCGGGGGCCAAACGAGCAGTACTTC. This encodes CASSQNRGPNEQYF.

The V gene is TRBV9, the J gene TRBJ1-2; 8 nucleotides agree with TRBD1. Germline V CDR1 and CDR2: SGDLS, YYNGEE. CDR3 size: 15 residues. With 4 bases clipped from V and 4 bases from J, the junction kept 9 bases outside the gene matches. The CDR3 DNA sequence: TGTGCCAGCAGCACCGGGACAGGCCGCGTCTATGGCTACACCTTC. Protein sequence: CASSTGTGRVYGYTF.

The chain is built from TRBV19 and TRBJ1-1, with 9 bases matching TRBD1. Germline CDR1 is LNHDA and CDR2 is SQIVND (reference sequence). With 4 bases clipped from V and 4 bases from J, the junction kept 7 bases outside the gene matches. The CDR3 length is 15 residues. The CDR3 spells CASSTDRGLGTEAFF. The CDR3, as DNA: TGTGCCAGTAGTACGGACAGGGGATTGGGCACTGAAGCTTTCTTT.